The source of this T cell receptor beta chain is a study of molecular identifiers for immune sequencing clone quantification. Whole-study context: Across replicate runs, RNA obtained from approximately 20,000 or 100,000 naive CD8 cells was divided into five, with four undergoing sequencing.

In this sample, this clonotype turned up many times. Its antigen is undetermined. Study-level points and caveats: It was shown that clones above 20 RNA copies held over 97% of effector molecules, but under 1% in naive cells.

Sorting selected naive CD8 T cells with a CD8+CD4-CCR7+CD45RA+ phenotype. TCRdb itself ran the PCR reads through MiXCR, one entry per CDR3 protein. Found here are hundreds of thousands of distinct CDR3 sequences, roughly 25% of them singletons; the top ten hold about 0.73%. Sequencing used naive CD8+ T cells from blood, with Jurkat cell RNA spiked in. Described subset: FACS-sorted CD8+CD4-CCR7+CD45RA+ naive T cells. The source is a human donor in good health. Some libraries in this study had Jurkat cell RNA spiked in.

The CDR3 sequence: CASSPVTGGHEQYF. The CDR3 DNA reads as TGTGCCAGCAGTCCTGTGACAGGGGGCCACGAGCAGTACTTC. The V call is TRBV27, the J call TRBJ2-7; 10 nucleotides line up with TRBD1. CDR1 is MNHEY, CDR2 SMNVEV, per germline (reference sequence). The V gene end was trimmed by 5 bases and the J gene end by 5 bases; junction bases not matched to a gene: 6. CDR3 size: 14 residues.